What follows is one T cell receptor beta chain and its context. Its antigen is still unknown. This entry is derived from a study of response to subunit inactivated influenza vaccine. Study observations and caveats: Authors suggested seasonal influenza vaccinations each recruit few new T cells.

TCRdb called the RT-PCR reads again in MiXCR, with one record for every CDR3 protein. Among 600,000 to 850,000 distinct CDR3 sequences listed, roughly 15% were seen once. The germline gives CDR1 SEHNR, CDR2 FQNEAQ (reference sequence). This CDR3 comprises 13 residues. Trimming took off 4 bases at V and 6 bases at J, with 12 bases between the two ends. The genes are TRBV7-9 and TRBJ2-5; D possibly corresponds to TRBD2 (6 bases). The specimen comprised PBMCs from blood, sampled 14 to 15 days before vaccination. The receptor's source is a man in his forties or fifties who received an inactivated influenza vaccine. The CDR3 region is CASSSPAGQTQYF. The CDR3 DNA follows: TGTGCCAGCAGCTCCCCCGCGGGGCAGACCCAGTACTTC.